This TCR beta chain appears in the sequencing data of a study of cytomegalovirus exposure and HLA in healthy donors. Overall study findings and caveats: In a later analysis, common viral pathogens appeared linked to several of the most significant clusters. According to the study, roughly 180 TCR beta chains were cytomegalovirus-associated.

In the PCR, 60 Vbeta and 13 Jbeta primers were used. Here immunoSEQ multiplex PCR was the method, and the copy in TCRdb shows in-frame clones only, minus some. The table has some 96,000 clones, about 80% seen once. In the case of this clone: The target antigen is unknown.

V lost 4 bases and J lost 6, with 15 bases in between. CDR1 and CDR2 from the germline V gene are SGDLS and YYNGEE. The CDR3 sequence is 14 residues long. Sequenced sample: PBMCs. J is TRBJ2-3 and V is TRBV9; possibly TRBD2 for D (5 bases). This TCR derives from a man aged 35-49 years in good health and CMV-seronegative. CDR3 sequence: CASSPGNRPDTQYF. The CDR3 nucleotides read TGTGCCAGCAGCCCCGGGAACCGGCCGGATACGCAGTATTTT.